The 29 T cell receptor beta chains below were found in one sample sequenced in a study of siplizumab effects on memory and regulatory T cells (dated by TCRdb to between 2018 and 2020). Antigens of these TCRs are unknown. Cells from the mixed lymphocyte reactions were cocultured for around 6 days at 37 degrees C. The library was built by means of the immunoSEQ multiplex PCR assay. TCRdb's version of the immuneACCESS table is confined to in-frame rearrangements and falls short of the full clone set. An unresolved V gene accounts for under half of the shortfall where checked; the remainder is of unknown origin. This sample lists 18,000 or so clones; over 45% were detected once. The ten largest clones represent 4% to 6% of the sample. What was sequenced was CFSE-low (dividing) CD4+ T cells sorted from an allogeneic mixed lymphocyte reaction. These receptors were taken from a human donor in good health; the cells came from an allogeneic mixed lymphocyte reaction.

This rearrangement joins TRBV18 to TRBJ2-2, with a possible D match to TRBD1 (5 bases). From germline, CDR1 is KGHSH and CDR2 LQKENI. The CDR3 spans 15 residues. V lost 5 bases and J 1 base, leaving 11 bases between the germline ends. CDR3 nucleotides: TGTGCCAGCTCAGTTGTCCAGGGGAACACCGGGGAGCTGTTTTTT. This gives the protein CASSVVQGNTGELFF. Combining the CDR3 with reference TRBV18 and TRBJ2-2 gives the whole variable domain NAGVMQNPRHLVRRRGQEARLRCSPMKGHSHVYWYRQLPEEGLKFMVYLQKENIIDESGMPKERFSAEFPKEGPSILRIQQVVRGDSAAYFCASSVVQGNTGELFFGEGSRLTVL.

For the CDR3, the DNA is TGTGCCAGCAGCGGACAGGGTAAGGGCTACACCTTC. It translates to CASSGQGKGYTF. The chain employs TRBV27 and TRBJ1-2, with 8 bases identical to TRBD1. Trimming at V came to 6 bases and at J to 8 bases, leaving 5 bases not matched to a gene. Germline CDR1 is MNHEY and CDR2 is SMNVEV (reference sequence). The CDR3 covers 12 residues.

The chain uses TRBV4-2 and TRBJ1-2, with D unresolved. V was pared by 5 bases and J by 6 bases, with 13 bases between. The CDR3 has 13 amino acids. Germline-derived CDR1 and CDR2 are LGHNA and YNFKEQ. The CDR3 sequence is CASSVIADDGYTF. In DNA form, the CDR3 reads TGTGCCAGCAGCGTTATCGCAGACGATGGCTACACCTTC.

This chain links TRBV6-6 with TRBJ2-3; perhaps TRBD1 as D (6 bases). V lost 0 bases to trimming and J lost 3 bases, with 10 bases between them. Germline lookup yields CDR1 MNHNY and CDR2 SVGAGI (reference sequence). The CDR3 loop spans 15 amino acids. For the CDR3, the DNA is TGTGCCAGCAGTTACTCGAGCGACAGGACAGATACGCAGTATTTT. Its protein is CASSYSSDRTDTQYF.

This chain links TRBV2 with TRBJ2-2; D is perhaps TRBD1 (6 bases). Between the trimmed V and J ends, which lost 7 bases and 5 bases, there was a span of 11 bases. The CDR3 is made up of 13 amino acids. Germline lookup yields CDR1 SNHLY and CDR2 FYNNEI. DNA of the CDR3: TGTGCCAGCACGTGGGGGCGGACCGGGGAGCTGTTTTTT. Its protein product is CASTWGRTGELFF.

This clone appeared a few times. V and J are TRBV19 and TRBJ1-1, with 12 nucleotides matching TRBD1. The trim removed 0 bases at V and 4 bases at J, leaving 6 bases unmatched. CDR3 length: 17 residues. Germline V gene lookup returns CDR1 LNHDA and CDR2 SQIVND (reference sequence). The DNA for the CDR3 is TGTGCCAGTAGTATAGACCGGGACAGGGGGCGGGGCACTGAAGCTTTCTTT. Translating gives CASSIDRDRGRGTEAFF. Full variable domain (remainder filled in from reference TRBV19 and TRBJ1-1): DGGITQSPKYLFRKEGQNVTLSCEQNLNHDAMYWYRQDPGQGLRLIYYSQIVNDFQKGDIAEGYSVSREKKESFPLTVTSAQKNPTAFYLCASSIDRDRGRGTEAFFGQGTRLTVV.

V is TRBV19 and J is TRBJ2-3, with TRBD1 identical over 7 bases. Per the germline V gene, CDR1 is LNHDA and CDR2 is SQIVND (reference sequence). The CDR3 sequence is 14 residues long. Losses at the gene ends were 3 bases for V and 0 bases for J; bases not matched to a gene: 0. CDR3 region: CASSMDRSTDTQYF. The CDR3 nucleotides are TGTGCCAGTAGTATGGACAGGAGCACAGATACGCAGTATTTT.

This chain joins TRBV5-1 and TRBJ1-4, with unresolved D. The CDR3 runs to 14 residues. With 5 bases removed from V and 4 bases from J, the gap between germline ends came to 12 bases. Germline loops: CDR1 SGHRS, CDR2 YFSETQ. The CDR3 DNA sequence: TGCGCCAGCAGTCAAGCGGGCCATAATGAAAAACTGTTTTTT. Translation gives CASSQAGHNEKLFF.

This clone was observed a handful of times. This chain uses TRBV28 with TRBJ1-2; D unclear. The CDR3 length is 16 residues. V was clipped by 6 bases and J by 4 bases, with 21 bases between them. Germline CDR1 MDHEN, CDR2 SYDVKM. CDR3 DNA sequence: TGTGCCAGCAGCATACCGGGTCCCCTAATCGGCTATGGCTACACCTTC. It translates to CASSIPGPLIGYGYTF.

By proportion, this clone is medium-sized. The rearrangement links TRBV5-1 to TRBJ2-3; maybe TRBD2 (6 bases). V dropped 0 bases and J dropped 2 bases, with 13 bases sitting between them. CDR3 length: 16 amino acids. CDR1 SGHRS and CDR2 YFSETQ come from the germline V gene. CDR3 in DNA: TGCGCCAGCAGCTTGGAGGTTGCGGGGAACACAGATACGCAGTATTTT. Amino acids: CASSLEVAGNTDTQYF.

The chain joins TRBV19 to TRBJ2-7, with 10 bases that match TRBD2. The length of the CDR3 is 16 residues. Germline CDR1 is LNHDA and CDR2 is SQIVND (reference sequence). V lost 2 bases and J lost 2; bases outside the gene matches: 6. The CDR3 nucleotides read TGTGCCAGTAGTATACGTACTAGCGGGGTGACCTACGAGCAGTACTTC. Its protein is CASSIRTSGVTYEQYF.

The chain has TRBV19 and TRBJ1-1; 7 bases fit TRBD1. This CDR3 is 15 amino acids long. Germline loops: CDR1 LNHDA, CDR2 SQIVND (reference sequence). J lost 3 bases, V lost 5 bases, and 9 bases had no gene match. The CDR3 region has the DNA TGTGCCAGTAGTTATGGAGGGGGCGCATACACTGAAGCTTTCTTT. Residues: CASSYGGGAYTEAFF.

V is TRBV27 and J is TRBJ2-1; 10 bases line up with TRBD1. After removal of 3 bases from V and 0 bases from J, the junction contained 5 bases not matched to a gene. Germline V CDR1 and CDR2: MNHEY, SMNVEV (reference sequence). The CDR3 is 17 residues long. CDR3 coding DNA: TGTGCCAGCAGTTTGGGACAGGGGTCCCCCTCCTACAATGAGCAGTTCTTC. This sequence encodes CASSLGQGSPSYNEQFF.

This clone is labeled as medium-sized. The chain joins TRBV7-7 to TRBJ2-5; 11 nucleotides line up with TRBD2. CDR1 SSHAT and CDR2 FNYEAQ come from the germline V gene (reference sequence). Trimming removed 4 bases from V and 2 bases from J; junction bases left unmatched: 6. The CDR3 is made up of 16 amino acids. CDR3 nucleotides: TGTGCCAGCAGCTCTGTAGCGGGGGGGGGTCAAGAGACCCAGTACTTC. It encodes CASSSVAGGGQETQYF.

This clone has a handful of counts. This rearrangement joins TRBV19 to TRBJ1-4; TRBD1 matches at 7 bases. V shed 4 bases, J shed 8 bases, and the junction held 10 bases outside the gene matches. Germline values: CDR1 LNHDA, CDR2 SQIVND (reference sequence). The CDR3 extends over 15 amino acids. For the CDR3, the DNA is TGTGCCAGTAGTACCCGCCCCGGGACAGCCGAAAAACTGTTTTTT. Amino acid sequence: CASSTRPGTAEKLFF.

This clone was detected only a few times. The CDR3 DNA follows: TGTGCCACCAGCAGAGGGGCGGGACCGATTAACACCGGGGAGCTGTTTTTT. It encodes CATSRGAGPINTGELFF. The chain employs TRBV15 and TRBJ2-2, with TRBD2 as a possible D gene (6 bases). The germline V gene encodes CDR1 LNHNV and CDR2 YYDKDF (reference sequence). This CDR3 region has 17 residues. Trimming cost V 1 base and J 2 bases, with 14 bases left between them.

This rearrangement joins TRBV4-1 to TRBJ1-3, with TRBD1 identical over 7 bases. Germline trimming cut 2 bases from V and 0 bases from J; bases unmatched to any gene: 1. The CDR3 consists of 15 residues. Germline V gene data show CDR1 as MGHRA and CDR2 as YSYEKL. This chain's CDR3 is CASSQRQGSGNTIYF. CDR3 DNA: TGCGCCAGCAGCCAACGACAGGGCTCTGGAAACACCATATATTTT.

This chain uses TRBV6-6 with TRBJ2-2; D is uncertain. CDR3 size: 13 residues. Deletions cut 1 base from V and 6 bases from J, with 6 bases between. The germline gives CDR1 MNHNY, CDR2 SVGAGI (reference sequence). CDR3 protein: CASSYYMAGELFF. The DNA for the CDR3 is TGTGCCAGCAGTTACTATATGGCCGGGGAGCTGTTTTTT.

The chain joins TRBV4-2 to TRBJ2-1; 9 bases match TRBD2. The CDR3 has 15 residues. V lost 0 bases and J lost 14; bases outside the gene matches: 11. The germline CDR1 and CDR2 sequences are LGHNA and YNFKEQ. CDR3 in amino acids: CASSQDLGRGGSEFF. The CDR3, as DNA: TGTGCCAGCAGCCAAGATTTAGGGCGGGGGGGTTCGGAGTTCTTC.

Sample share makes this clone medium-sized (0.01 to 0.1%). V gene TRBV7-2 combines with J gene TRBJ1-1; 10 nucleotides match TRBD1. This CDR3 spans 15 amino acids. Trimming at V came to 4 bases and at J to 3 bases, leaving 5 bases not matched to a gene. The germline gives CDR1 SGHTA, CDR2 FQGNSA. Here the CDR3 reads CASSYRTGGYTEAFF. The CDR3, as DNA: TGTGCCAGCAGCTACAGGACAGGGGGGTACACTGAAGCTTTCTTT.

This clone is judged medium-sized. The genes are TRBV28 and TRBJ1-1; unclear D gene. Germline lookup yields CDR1 MDHEN and CDR2 SYDVKM. The CDR3 runs 15 residues. Trimming removed 7 bases from V and 1 base from J, with 16 bases in between. In nucleotides, the CDR3 is TGTGCCAGCACCTCACGTGGGGTTGGGAACACTGAAGCTTTCTTT. Translated, it gives CASTSRGVGNTEAFF.

This clone is termed medium-sized. The CDR3 sequence is CASSPPETGFGNTIYF. DNA of the CDR3: TGTGCCAGCTCACCACCCGAGACAGGCTTTGGAAACACCATATATTTT. This rearrangement joins TRBV18 to TRBJ1-3; tentative D call: TRBD1 (6 bases). Per the germline V gene, CDR1 is KGHSH and CDR2 is LQKENI. The CDR3 has 16 residues. Trimming cost V 0 bases and J 3 bases, with 12 bases left between them.

This clone showed up just once. This chain connects TRBV5-6 to TRBJ2-5; D is unclear. This CDR3 spans 13 amino acids. From germline, CDR1 is SGHDT and CDR2 YYEEEE. Trimming left V 1 base short and J 5 bases short, with 9 bases between. This chain's CDR3 is CASSLRLEETQYF. For the CDR3, the DNA is TGTGCCAGCAGCTTGCGGCTAGAGGAGACCCAGTACTTC.

The gene calls are TRBV18 and TRBJ2-2; a possible D gene is TRBD1 (5 bases). The CDR3 is 13 residues long. V gave up 3 bases and J gave up 5 bases, with 7 bases separating them. Germline-derived CDR1 and CDR2 are KGHSH and LQKENI. In nucleotides, the CDR3 is TGTGCCAGCTCACCCCAGGGAACCGGGGAGCTGTTTTTT. This translates into CASSPQGTGELFF.

The chain recombines TRBV4-3 with TRBJ2-3, with no clear D. This CDR3 spans 14 amino acids. Trimming removed 1 base at V and 2 bases at J, with 7 bases between. In germline, CDR1 is LGHNA, CDR2 YSLEER. The DNA of the CDR3 is TGCGCCAGCAGCCAAGGATTCTTCACAGATACGCAGTATTTT. It translates to CASSQGFFTDTQYF.

The chain carries TRBV5-1 and TRBJ1-4; D call uncertain. The CDR3 is 14 residues long. Looked up from germline, CDR1 is SGHRS and CDR2 is YFSETQ. V lost 4 bases to trimming and J lost 8 bases, with 15 bases between them. CDR3 DNA: TGCGCCAGCAGCCCCACCGGGAGAGGGGAAAAACTGTTTTTT. Translating it yields CASSPTGRGEKLFF.

This clone has only a few counts. This sequence joins TRBV19 and TRBJ2-3; D is undetermined. This CDR3 is 14 amino acids long. CDR1 is LNHDA, CDR2 SQIVND, per germline (reference sequence). With 2 bases removed from V and 1 base from J, the gap between germline ends came to 7 bases. The CDR3 nucleotides are TGTGCCAGTAGTATAAGTTCGGGCACAGATACGCAGTATTTT. This codes for CASSISSGTDTQYF.

The genes are TRBV7-3 and TRBJ1-1; D not resolved. The ends were cut back, 0 bases at V and 8 bases at J, with 10 bases in the middle. Looked up from germline, CDR1 is SGHTA and CDR2 is FQGTGA. The CDR3 totals 13 residues. CDR3 residues: CASSLTRATEAFF. CDR3 in DNA: TGTGCCAGCAGCTTAACGAGGGCGACGGAAGCTTTCTTT.

Only a few counts were recorded for this clone. The rearrangement uses TRBV30 and TRBJ1-1; 7 bases match TRBD1. The CDR3 is 14 amino acids. The trim removed 5 bases at V and 6 bases at J, leaving 12 bases unmatched. The germline CDR1 and CDR2 sequences are GTSNPN and SVGIG (reference sequence). In DNA form, the CDR3 reads TGTGCCTGGTACGCTGGAACAGGGGACGCTGAAGCTTTCTTT. Translated: CAWYAGTGDAEAFF.